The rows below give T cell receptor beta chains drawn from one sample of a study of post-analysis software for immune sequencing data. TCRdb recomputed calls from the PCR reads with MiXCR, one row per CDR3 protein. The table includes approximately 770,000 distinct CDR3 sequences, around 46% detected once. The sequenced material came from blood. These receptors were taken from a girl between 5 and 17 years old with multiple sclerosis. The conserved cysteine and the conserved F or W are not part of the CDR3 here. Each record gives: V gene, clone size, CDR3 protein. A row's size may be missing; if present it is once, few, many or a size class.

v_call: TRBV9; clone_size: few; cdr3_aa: ASSPGGGSNQPQH
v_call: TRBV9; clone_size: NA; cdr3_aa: ASSAFRKNTEAF
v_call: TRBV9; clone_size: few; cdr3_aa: ASSVTSQGAQY
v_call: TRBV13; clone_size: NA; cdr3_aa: ASSEPTGGRYEQY
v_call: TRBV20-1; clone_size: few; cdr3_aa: SAGGQGNYEQY
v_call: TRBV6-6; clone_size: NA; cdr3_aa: ASMTGRTDTQY
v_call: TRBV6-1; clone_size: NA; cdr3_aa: ASTGHNTEAF
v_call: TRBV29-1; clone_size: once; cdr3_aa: SATDQASGANVLT
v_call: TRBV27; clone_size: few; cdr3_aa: ASSPQRGMNTEAF
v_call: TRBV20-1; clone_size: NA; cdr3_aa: STNLGGQDKNIQY
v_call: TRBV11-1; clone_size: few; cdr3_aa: ASSLSEGIMSSYEQY
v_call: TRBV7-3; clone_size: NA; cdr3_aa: ASSFLPSGVETQY
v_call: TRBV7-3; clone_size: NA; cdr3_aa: TSSFGLAGVPGANVLT
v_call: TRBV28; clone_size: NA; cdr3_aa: ASSFTAGPNYGYT
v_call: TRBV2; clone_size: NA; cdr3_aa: ASSEGQAATNEKLF
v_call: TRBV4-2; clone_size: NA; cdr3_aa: ASSQGGGEVEQF
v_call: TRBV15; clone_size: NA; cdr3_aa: ATSPRDDGSYEQY